The rows below give T cell receptor beta chains drawn from one sample of a study of blood T cell repertoires in COVID-19. Repertoires were generated with immunoSEQ multiplex PCR, while TCRdb's copy carries only in-frame clones and drops some. The sample records about 190,000 clones, around four fifths being singletons. The sample taken for sequencing was peripheral blood. Every receptor here comes from a woman aged 70-85 years with active or convalescent COVID-19. CDR3s include the opening cysteine and the closing phenylalanine or tryptophan. The order of the fields is V gene, J gene, CDR3 protein.

>TRBV28|TRBJ2-3
CAIWGALGGTDTQYF
>TRBV2|TRBJ1-1
CASNGGNTEAFF
>TRBV3-1/TRBV3-2|TRBJ1-6
CASSQVGRGNSPLHF
>TRBV5-4|TRBJ2-7
CARRGQAPGEQYF
>TRBV7-3|TRBJ2-3
CASSLAGTSTDTQYF
>TRBV29-1|TRBJ2-1
CSVEEGREFHNEQFF
>TRBV24-1|TRBJ2-3
CATSDPEVTAKDTQYF
>TRBV4-2|TRBJ2-1
CASSHGPYNEQFF
>TRBV6-6|TRBJ2-1
CASATVYNEQFF
>TRBV2|TRBJ1-1
CASKRVGQLTEAFF
>TRBV6-5|TRBJ2-7
CASSRGTESSYEQYF
>TRBV28|TRBJ2-7
CASSLFTSLDEQYF
>TRBV5-8|TRBJ2-7
CASSPERAYEQYF
>TRBV28|TRBJ2-5
CASSWGGARATQYF
>TRBV29-1|TRBJ2-3
CSVVPRDSDTDTQYF
>TRBV7-3|TRBJ2-2
CASSLSGTLNTGELFF
>TRBV5-1|TRBJ1-2
CASSSTTATNYGYTF
>TRBV7-2|TRBJ2-7
CASSLGGQRRVYEQYF
>TRBV11-2|TRBJ2-1
CASSLGLRSYNEQFF
>TRBV6-6|TRBJ2-5
CASSYSLSSGETQYF
>TRBV9|TRBJ2-6
CASSVEPTGISGANVLTF
>TRBV19|TRBJ2-2
CASTPPGLASGELFF
>TRBV3-1/TRBV3-2|TRBJ2-1
CASSQYGGTSGRNEQFF
>TRBV28|TRBJ1-2
CASSLTGLTYGYTF
>TRBV6-6|TRBJ2-5
CASSYGPNQETQYF
>TRBV28|TRBJ1-6
CASSFWDSLLSNSPLHF
>TRBV7-6|TRBJ2-1
CASSLGTGHNEQFF
>TRBV18|TRBJ1-1
CASSLPGGGTEAFF
>TRBV20-1|TRBJ2-7
CSASSPRNYEQYF
>TRBV5-1|TRBJ2-7
CASSLVGQGAYEQYF
>TRBV11-2|TRBJ2-7
CASSDPTSGAYEQYF
>TRBV21-1|TRBJ2-1
CASSGLAGQNNEQFF
>TRBV19|TRBJ2-3
CASSNYGGRGSDTQYF
>TRBV14|TRBJ1-6
CASSQAEGAGSPLHF
>TRBV27|TRBJ2-1
CASSPAGGQGPYNEQFF
>TRBV2|TRBJ2-1
CASSTGTGWNEQFF
>TRBV18|TRBJ1-1
CASSPRGRDSEAFF
>TRBV21-1|TRBJ2-1
CASRHRLAGDPGSSYNEQFF
>TRBV7-9|TRBJ1-4
CASSPPGPEGEKLFF
>TRBV29-1|TRBJ2-5
CSVAPRAQETQYF
>TRBV5-1|TRBJ2-2
CASSFDRVAGELFF
>TRBV2|TRBJ2-7
CASRPGTSGRPRSYEQYF
>TRBV30|TRBJ2-7
CAWSVRGPYEQYF
>TRBV6-5|TRBJ1-1
CASRPRGANTEAFF
>TRBV28|TRBJ2-3
CATRRGGDGTQYF
>TRBV30|TRBJ1-4
CAWSSREATNEKLFF
>TRBV28|TRBJ2-2
CASSLSASGNTGELFF
>TRBV9|TRBJ1-4
CASSRTGGEKLFF
>TRBV21-1|TRBJ2-3
CASKTGNTDTQYF
>TRBV24-1|TRBJ1-5
CATSDSEFGQGVQPQHF
>TRBV6-5|TRBJ2-5
CASSDWGVQETQYF
>TRBV2|TRBJ2-1
CASSEGYGEEQFF
>TRBV27|TRBJ1-4
CASSPLGQRGEKLFF
>TRBV6-5|TRBJ1-4
CASYMNEKLFF
>TRBV4-1|TRBJ2-7
CASSQVLLAGGFSYEQYF
>TRBV6-5|TRBJ2-7
CASSPRPYEQYF
>TRBV5-4|TRBJ1-1
CASSLDSRSEAFF
>TRBV4-1|TRBJ2-5
CASSQDQGAGDGETQYF
>TRBV6-4|TRBJ2-3
CASSPTPGQGNTQYF